Below, one T cell receptor beta chain is given with its context. The source of the sample is a study of blood T cell repertoires in COVID-19. Study-wide context: Italy, Spain and the United States were the sources of the convalescent and acute COVID-19 samples. PBMCs, B-cell-depleted T cells, or T cells were the source of the cDNA or gDNA that made up the material.

Trimming took off 5 bases at V and 5 bases at J, with 16 bases between the two ends. This CDR3 region has 14 residues. Per germline, CDR1 MNHEY and CDR2 SMNVEV (reference sequence). In the original workflow: Estimated nucleated cell counts came from reference gene primer amplification. TCRdb's copy holds only in-frame clones and misses some; the assay was immunoSEQ multiplex PCR. From that table come the V and J calls and clone size; the DNA was used to work out D and trimming. The profile shows a few hundred thousand clones, 89% of them singletons. The clonotype was recovered from a man aged 35 to 55 with acute or convalescent COVID-19. Sample: peripheral blood. V and J are TRBV27 and TRBJ2-7, with TRBD2 as a possible D gene (6 bases). CDR3 region: CASSPRRAGNEQYF. CDR3 sequence (DNA): TGTGCCAGCAGTCCTCGCCGTGCGGGAAACGAGCAGTACTTC.